The present TCR beta chain was sequenced within a study of T cell responses to AZD1222 COVID-19 vaccine. Study-wide results and caveats: Unmutated regions of variants are reportedly targeted by nearly half of spike-specific TCRs.

The germline CDR1 and CDR2 sequences are SQVTM and ANQGSEA. V was pared by 5 bases and J by 3 bases, with 17 bases between. This CDR3 is built from 15 residues. Using immunoSEQ multiplex PCR, the repertoire was profiled, and TCRdb retains in-frame clones only, with some absent. The sample consists of about 140,000 clones, around nine tenths of them appearing once. This clone was picked up one time. Its specificity is not known. The TCR was taken from an adult in good health. The V gene is TRBV29-1, the J gene TRBJ2-1, with D possibly TRBD2 on 7 matching bases. The specimen was peripheral blood, collected on day 0 of AZD1222 vaccination. CDR3 DNA sequence: TGCAGCGTTCGTCTCCCGGGGGGCTACTACAATGAGCAGTTCTTC. Its translation is CSVRLPGGYYNEQFF.